The subject of this entry is one TCR beta chain. Its antigen remains unknown. The data derive from a study of T cells after posttransplantation cyclophosphamide. Overall study results and limits: Skin or GI-infiltrating T cells shared few TRB sequences with blood. Recipient CMV seropositivity and CMV reactivation strongly tracked TRB clonality.

TCRdb keeps only in-frame clones here, not all; method: immunoSEQ multiplex PCR. The repertoire includes approximately 56,000 clones, around 94% of them detected once, and about 3.1% sits in the top ten. The sample taken for sequencing was PBMCs. This clonotype was sampled from a woman in her twenties or thirties in good health and a related stem cell transplant donor.

The CDR3 DNA reads as TGTGCCAGCAGTTACATGAACCAGGGAAACTATGGCTACACCTTC. Translating gives CASSYMNQGNYGYTF. The genes are TRBV6-6 and TRBJ1-2; D possibly corresponds to TRBD1 (5 bases). Germline V gives CDR1 MNHNY, CDR2 SVGAGI (reference sequence). With 2 bases removed from V and 2 bases from J, the gap between germline ends came to 12 bases. CDR3 length: 15 residues.